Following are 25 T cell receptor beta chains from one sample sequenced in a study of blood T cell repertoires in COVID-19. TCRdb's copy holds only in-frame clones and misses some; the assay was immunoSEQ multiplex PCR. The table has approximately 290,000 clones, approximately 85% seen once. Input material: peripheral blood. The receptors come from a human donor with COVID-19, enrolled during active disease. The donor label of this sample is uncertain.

The CDR3 sequence: CASSLFGAVRAGNTDTQYF. The CDR3 bases are TGCGCCAGCAGCCTCTTCGGCGCCGTTCGAGCGGGGAACACAGATACGCAGTATTTT. V usage is TRBV5-1 and J usage is TRBJ2-3; the match to TRBD2 covers 7 bases. The germline CDR1 and CDR2 sequences are SGHRS and YFSETQ. The CDR3 is 19 residues long. Losses at the gene ends were 4 bases for V and 2 bases for J; bases not matched to a gene: 19.

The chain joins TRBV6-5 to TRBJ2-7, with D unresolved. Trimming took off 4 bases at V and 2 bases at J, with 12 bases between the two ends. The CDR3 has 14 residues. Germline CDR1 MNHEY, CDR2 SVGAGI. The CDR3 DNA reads TGTGCCAGCAGTTTATCCGTTAAAACCTACGAGCAGTACTTC. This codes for CASSLSVKTYEQYF.

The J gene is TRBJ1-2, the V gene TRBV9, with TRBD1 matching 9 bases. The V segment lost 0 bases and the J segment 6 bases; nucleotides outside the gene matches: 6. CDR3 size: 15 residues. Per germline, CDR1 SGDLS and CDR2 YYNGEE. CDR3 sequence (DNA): TGTGCCAGCAGCGTAGCCCCGGACAGGGGAGATGGCTACACCTTC. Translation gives CASSVAPDRGDGYTF.

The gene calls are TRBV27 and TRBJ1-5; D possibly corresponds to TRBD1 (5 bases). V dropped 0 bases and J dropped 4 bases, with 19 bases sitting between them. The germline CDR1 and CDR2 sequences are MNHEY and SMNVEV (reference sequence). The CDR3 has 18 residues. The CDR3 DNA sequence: TGTGCCAGCAGTTTATCGAGCGCAGGGATTTATGAAAATCAGCCCCAGCATTTT. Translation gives CASSLSSAGIYENQPQHF.

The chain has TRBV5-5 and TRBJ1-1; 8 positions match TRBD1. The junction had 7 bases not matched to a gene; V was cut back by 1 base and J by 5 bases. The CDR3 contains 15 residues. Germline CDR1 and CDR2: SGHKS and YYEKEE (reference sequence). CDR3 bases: TGTGCCAGCAGCTTGCAGGGGGCGCGGGAAACTGAAGCTTTCTTT. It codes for CASSLQGARETEAFF.

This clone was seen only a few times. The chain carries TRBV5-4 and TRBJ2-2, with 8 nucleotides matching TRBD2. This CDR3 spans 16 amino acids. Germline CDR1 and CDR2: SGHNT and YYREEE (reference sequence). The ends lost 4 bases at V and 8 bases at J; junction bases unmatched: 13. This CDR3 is CASSPGGLAGLGELFF. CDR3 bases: TGTGCCAGCAGCCCCGGTGGCCTAGCGGGCTTGGGGGAGCTGTTTTTT.

The CDR3 DNA is TGCAGCGCAGGGCTAGCGGGAGGTGGAGAGACCCAGTACTTC. Translation: CSAGLAGGGETQYF. This rearrangement joins TRBV29-1 to TRBJ2-5; the match to TRBD2 covers 11 bases. The CDR3 extends over 14 amino acids. Germline V gene lookup returns CDR1 SQVTM and CDR2 ANQGSEA. V lost 7 bases and J lost 4; bases outside the gene matches: 8.

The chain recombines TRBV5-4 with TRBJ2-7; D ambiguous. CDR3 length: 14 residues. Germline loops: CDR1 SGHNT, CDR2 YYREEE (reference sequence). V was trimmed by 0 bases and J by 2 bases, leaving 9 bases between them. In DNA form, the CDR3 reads TGTGCCAGCAGCTTGGATCCTCGGGCCTACGAGCAGTACTTC. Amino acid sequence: CASSLDPRAYEQYF. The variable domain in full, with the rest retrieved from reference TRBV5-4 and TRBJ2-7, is ETGVTQSPTHLIKTRGQQVTLRCSSQSGHNTVSWYQQALGQGPQFIFQYYREEENGRGNFPPRFSGLQFPNYSSELNVNALELDDSALYLCASSLDPRAYEQYFGPGTRLTVT.

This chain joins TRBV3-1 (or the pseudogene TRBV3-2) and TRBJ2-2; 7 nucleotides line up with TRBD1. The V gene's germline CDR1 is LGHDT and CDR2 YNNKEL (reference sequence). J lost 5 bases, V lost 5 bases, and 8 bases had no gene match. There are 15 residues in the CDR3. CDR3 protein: CASSKWDSPTGELFF. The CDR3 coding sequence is TGTGCCAGCAGCAAATGGGACAGCCCAACCGGGGAGCTGTTTTTT.

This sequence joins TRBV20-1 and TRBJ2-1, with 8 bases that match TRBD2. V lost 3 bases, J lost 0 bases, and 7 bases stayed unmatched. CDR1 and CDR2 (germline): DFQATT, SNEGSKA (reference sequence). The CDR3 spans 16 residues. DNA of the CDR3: TGCAGTGCTAGTTGGCGTGCGGGGGGCTCCTACAATGAGCAGTTCTTC. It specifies CSASWRAGGSYNEQFF.

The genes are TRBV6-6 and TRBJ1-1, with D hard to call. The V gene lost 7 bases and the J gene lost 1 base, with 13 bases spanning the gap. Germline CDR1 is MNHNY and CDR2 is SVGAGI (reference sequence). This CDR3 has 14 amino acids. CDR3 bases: TGTGCCAGCATTCTACGGTCGGGGAACACTGAAGCTTTCTTT. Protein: CASILRSGNTEAFF.

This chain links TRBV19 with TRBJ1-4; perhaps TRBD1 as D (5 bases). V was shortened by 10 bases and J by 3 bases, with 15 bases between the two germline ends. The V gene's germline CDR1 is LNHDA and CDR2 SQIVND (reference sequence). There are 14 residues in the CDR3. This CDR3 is CATKGVQANEKLFF. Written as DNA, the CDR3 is TGTGCCACCAAAGGGGTACAGGCTAATGAAAAACTGTTTTTT.

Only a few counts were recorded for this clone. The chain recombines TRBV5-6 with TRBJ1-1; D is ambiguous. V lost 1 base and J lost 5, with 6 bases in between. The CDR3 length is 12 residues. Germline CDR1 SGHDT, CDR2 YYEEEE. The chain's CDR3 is CASSLIETEAFF. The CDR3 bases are TGTGCCAGCAGCTTGATTGAGACTGAAGCTTTCTTT.

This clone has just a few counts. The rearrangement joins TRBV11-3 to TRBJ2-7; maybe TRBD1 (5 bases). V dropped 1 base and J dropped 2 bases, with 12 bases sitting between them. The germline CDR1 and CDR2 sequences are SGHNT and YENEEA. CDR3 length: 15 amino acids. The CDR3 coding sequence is TGTGCCAGCAGCTTAGGGGTACAGGACCCCTACGAGCAGTACTTC. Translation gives CASSLGVQDPYEQYF.

CDR3 DNA sequence: TGTGCCAGCAGTCCCGAGGGGGGGAGAACTAATAATTCACCCCTCCACTTT. It encodes CASSPEGGRTNNSPLHF. V and J are TRBV6-6 and TRBJ1-6; maybe TRBD1 (6 bases). This CDR3 has 17 amino acids. From germline, CDR1 is MNHNY and CDR2 SVGAGI (reference sequence). Trimming took 5 bases from V and 5 from J, leaving 19 bases between them.

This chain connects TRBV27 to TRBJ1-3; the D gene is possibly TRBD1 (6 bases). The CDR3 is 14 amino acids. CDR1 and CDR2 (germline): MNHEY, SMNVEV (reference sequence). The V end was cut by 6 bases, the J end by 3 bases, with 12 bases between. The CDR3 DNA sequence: TGTGCCAGCAGGGACGCAGGGGATGGAAACACCATATATTTT. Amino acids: CASRDAGDGNTIYF.

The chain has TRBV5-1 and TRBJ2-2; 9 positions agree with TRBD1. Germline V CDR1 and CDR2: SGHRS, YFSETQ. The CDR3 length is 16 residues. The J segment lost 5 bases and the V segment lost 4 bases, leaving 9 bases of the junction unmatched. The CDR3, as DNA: TGCGCCAGCAGCCCCACAGGGGGCGGGGGTACCGGGGAGCTGTTTTTT. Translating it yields CASSPTGGGGTGELFF. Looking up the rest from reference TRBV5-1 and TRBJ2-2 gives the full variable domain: KAGVTQTPRYLIKTRGQQVTLSCSPISGHRSVSWYQQTPGQGLQFLFEYFSETQRNKGNFPGRFSGRQFSNSRSEMNVSTLELGDSALYLCASSPTGGGGTGELFFGEGSRLTVL.

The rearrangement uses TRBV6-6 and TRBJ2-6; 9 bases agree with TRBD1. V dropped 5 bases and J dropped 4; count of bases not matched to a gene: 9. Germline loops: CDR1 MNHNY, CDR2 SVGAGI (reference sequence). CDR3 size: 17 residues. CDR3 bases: TGTGCCAGCAGTCTCTCACAGGGGGCGAGCGGGGCCAACGTCCTGACTTTC. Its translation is CASSLSQGASGANVLTF.

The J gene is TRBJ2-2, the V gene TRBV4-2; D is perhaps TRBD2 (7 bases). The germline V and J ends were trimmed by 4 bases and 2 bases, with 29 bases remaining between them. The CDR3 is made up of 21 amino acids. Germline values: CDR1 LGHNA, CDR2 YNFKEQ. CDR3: CASSPPFIGGGRSTNTGELFF. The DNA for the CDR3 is TGTGCCAGCAGCCCGCCTTTTATTGGGGGGGGGCGCTCTACCAACACCGGGGAGCTGTTTTTT.

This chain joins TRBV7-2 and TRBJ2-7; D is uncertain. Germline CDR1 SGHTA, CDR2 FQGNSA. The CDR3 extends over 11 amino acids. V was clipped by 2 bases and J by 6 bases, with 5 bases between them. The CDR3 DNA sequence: TGTGCCAGCAGCTTATTTAGCGAGCAGTACTTC. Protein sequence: CASSLFSEQYF.

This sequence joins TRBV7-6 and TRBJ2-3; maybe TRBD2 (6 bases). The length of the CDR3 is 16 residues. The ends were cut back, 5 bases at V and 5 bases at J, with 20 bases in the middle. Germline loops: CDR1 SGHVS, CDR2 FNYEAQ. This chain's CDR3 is CASSPLGGLEGDTQYF. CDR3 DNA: TGTGCCAGCAGCCCCCTTGGGGGGTTAGAGGGAGATACGCAGTATTTT.

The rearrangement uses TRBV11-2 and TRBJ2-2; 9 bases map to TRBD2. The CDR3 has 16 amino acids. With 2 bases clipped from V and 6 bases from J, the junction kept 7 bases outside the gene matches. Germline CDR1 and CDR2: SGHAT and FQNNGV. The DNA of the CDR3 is TGTGCCAGCAGCTTAACGGGACTAGCCCCCCCCGGGGAGCTGTTTTTT. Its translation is CASSLTGLAPPGELFF.

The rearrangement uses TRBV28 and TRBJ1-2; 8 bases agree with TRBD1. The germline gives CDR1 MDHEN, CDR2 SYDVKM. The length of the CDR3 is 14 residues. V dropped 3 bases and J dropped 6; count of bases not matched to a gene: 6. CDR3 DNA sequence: TGTGCCAGCAGTTTCCGGGACAGGTGGAATGGCTACACCTTC. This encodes CASSFRDRWNGYTF.

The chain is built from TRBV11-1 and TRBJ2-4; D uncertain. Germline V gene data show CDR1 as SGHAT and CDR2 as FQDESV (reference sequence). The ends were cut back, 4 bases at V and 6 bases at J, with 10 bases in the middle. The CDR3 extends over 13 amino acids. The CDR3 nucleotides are TGTGCCAGCAGCTGGGCTATTGGAAACATTCAGTACTTC. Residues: CASSWAIGNIQYF.

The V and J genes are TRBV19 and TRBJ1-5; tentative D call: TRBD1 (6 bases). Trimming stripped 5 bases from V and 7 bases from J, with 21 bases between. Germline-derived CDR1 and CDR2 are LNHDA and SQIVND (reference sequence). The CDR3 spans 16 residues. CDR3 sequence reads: CASSPPGGQGGQPQHF. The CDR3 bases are TGTGCCAGTAGTCCGCCCGGGGGGCAGGGCGGCCAGCCCCAGCATTTT.